The rows below give T cell receptor beta chains drawn from one sample of a study of cytomegalovirus exposure and HLA in healthy donors. Produced via immunoSEQ multiplex PCR; TCRdb's table is partial and in-frame only. The table includes tens of thousands of clones, roughly 65% detected once. Sequencing input: PBMCs. These receptors were taken from a male donor in good health and CMV-seropositive. CDR3s include the opening cysteine and the closing phenylalanine or tryptophan. The D gene is left open where the match is weak. The size of a clone is reported for some rows only, either as once, few or many, or as a class for expanded clones.

clone size | D gene | J gene | CDR3 length | V gene | CDR3 DNA | CDR3 protein
. | . | TRBJ1-3 | 15 | TRBV7-3 | TGTGCCAGCAGCTTAGTCCCAGGGTCTGGAAACACCATATATTTT | CASSLVPGSGNTIYF
few | . | TRBJ2-2 | 14 | TRBV9 | TGTGCCAGCAGCGTAGTGTCAGGGCTCGGGGAGCTGTTTTTT | CASSVVSGLGELFF
. | . | TRBJ1-2 | 14 | TRBV19 | TGTGCCAGTTTCTCCCGCGTGGGGCCCCTTGGCTACACCTTC | CASFSRVGPLGYTF
. | TRBD1 | TRBJ2-7 | 14 | TRBV5-6 | TGTGCCAGCAGCGGGGCAGGGGGCTTGTACGAGCAGTACTTC | CASSGAGGLYEQYF
. | . | TRBJ1-5 | 15 | TRBV6-1 | TGTGCCAGCAGTGATGGAGTTGTGGGCAATCAGCCCCAGCATTTT | CASSDGVVGNQPQHF
. | TRBD2 | TRBJ2-5 | 13 | TRBV2 | TGTGCCAGCCGGGGGGGTGGTGGCGAGACCCAGTACTTC | CASRGGGGETQYF
. | TRBD2 | TRBJ2-4 | 18 | TRBV4-1 | TGCGCCAGCAGCCAAGATAGGGGAAGCGGGGGAGCCAAAAACATTCAGTACTTC | CASSQDRGSGGAKNIQYF
few | . | TRBJ1-1 | 14 | TRBV7-2 | TGTGCCAGCAGCTTAGGAGGGTGGGGTGCTGAAGCTTTCTTT | CASSLGGWGAEAFF
. | . | TRBJ1-1 | 13 | TRBV7-2 | TGTGCCAGCAGTGGGGCCCACTTTACTGAAGCTTTCTTT | CASSGAHFTEAFF
once | . | TRBJ2-5 | 15 | TRBV7-2 | TGTGCCAGCAGCCCAGGGATCAACCCCCAAGAGACCCAGTACTTC | CASSPGINPQETQYF
. | TRBD2 | TRBJ2-1 | 14 | TRBV7-2 | TGTGCCAGCAGCTTGCGGGGGGTCCCCAATGAGCAGTTCTTC | CASSLRGVPNEQFF
once | . | TRBJ2-7 | 13 | TRBV6-6 | TGTGCCATCAGTTACTCGACAGTCACCGAGCAGTACTTC | CAISYSTVTEQYF
. | . | TRBJ2-7 | 10 | TRBV20-1 | TGCAGTGCACTAACCGGCGAGCAGTACTTC | CSALTGEQYF
. | TRBD1 | TRBJ2-2 | 19 | TRBV30 | TGTGCCGGGGGGGGACAGGGGACCTTTTCGTTCGCGAACACCGGGGAGCTGTCTTTT | CAGGGQGTFSFANTGELSF
once | . | TRBJ1-4 | 16 | TRBV2 | TGTGCCAGCAGGCTCGGGGGAGGGGTCGAGAATGAAAAACTGTTTTTT | CASRLGGGVENEKLFF
few | TRBD2 | TRBJ2-7 | 16 | TRBV10-3 | TGTGCCATCAGTGAGTCCAGTCTAGCGGGAGCCTACGAGCAGTACTTC | CAISESSLAGAYEQYF
. | . | TRBJ1-1 | 16 | TRBV5-6 | TGTGCCAGCAGCTTGGGGGGGCGCATGTACGACACTGAAGCTTTCTTT | CASSLGGRMYDTEAFF
. | . | TRBJ2-1 | 16 | TRBV19 | TGTGCCAGTAGTCACGCTTTAAGGGTTAGCGGCAATGAGCAGTTCTTC | CASSHALRVSGNEQFF
. | . | TRBJ1-2 | 11 | TRBV6-5 | TGTGCCAGCAGTCAGGACAGCCTTTACACCTTC | CASSQDSLYTF
. | TRBD1 | TRBJ2-2 | 16 | TRBV6-5 | TGCGCCAGCGGTTCCCCTAAGGGGGCGATCACCGGGGAGCTGTTTTTT | CASGSPKGAITGELFF
. | TRBD1 | TRBJ1-4 | 14 | TRBV18 | TGTGCCAGCTCAGCCAGGGGGCTGGGTGAAAAACTGTTTTTT | CASSARGLGEKLFF
few | TRBD2 | TRBJ2-1 | 14 | TRBV6-4 | TGTGCCAGCAGCGTAGCGGGAGAGGGCAATGAGCAGTTCTTC | CASSVAGEGNEQFF
. | TRBD1 | TRBJ2-1 | 17 | TRBV9 | TGTGCCAGCAGCGTAGCCCCACCGGGACAGGGTAACAATGAGCAGTTCTTC | CASSVAPPGQGNNEQFF
few | TRBD1 | TRBJ2-6 | 16 | TRBV29-1 | TGCAGCGTCCGGACAGGGGGCGCGAATGGGGCCAACGTCCTGACTTTC | CSVRTGGANGANVLTF
few | . | TRBJ2-7 | 12 | TRBV29-1 | TGCAGCGGGCATAGGGGAACTTACGAGCAGTACTTC | CSGHRGTYEQYF
. | . | TRBJ1-1 | 14 | TRBV7-6 | TGTGCCAGCAGCTCAAGGGGGGGGGACACTGAAGCTTTCTTT | CASSSRGGDTEAFF
. | TRBD1 | TRBJ2-2 | 16 | TRBV7-9 | TGTGCCAGCAGCGTTCACCGGGACAGGGCGGCCGGGGAGCTGTTTTTT | CASSVHRDRAAGELFF
. | . | TRBJ1-5 | 17 | TRBV28 | TGTGCCAGCAGCCACCCCTCTGTTGTCAGGGAGGACCAGCCCCAGCATTTT | CASSHPSVVREDQPQHF
once | . | TRBJ1-1 | 15 | TRBV19 | TGTGCCAGTAGTCCTATAGACGCGGGGTCCGCTGAAGCTTTCTTT | CASSPIDAGSAEAFF
few | TRBD2 | TRBJ2-7 | 15 | TRBV5-1 | TGCGCCAGCAGTTCCGGGACGGGGGGGCTCTACGAGCAGTACTTC | CASSSGTGGLYEQYF
. | . | TRBJ1-2 | 12 | TRBV10-2 | TGCGCCAGCAGTGTCGGGGGGGATGGCTACACCTTC | CASSVGGDGYTF
. | TRBD2 | TRBJ2-1 | 13 | TRBV7-3 | TGTGCCAGCAGCTTAATGCTAGCGGGGGAGCAGTTCTTC | CASSLMLAGEQFF
few | TRBD1 | TRBJ1-1 | 17 | TRBV13 | TGTGCCAGCAGCTACAACAGGGGGAGAAGGGGGAACACTGAAGCTTTCTTT | CASSYNRGRRGNTEAFF
few | . | TRBJ1-6 | 14 | TRBV2 | TGTGCCAGCAGTCCGACCCCCCGGGTAACATCCCTCCACTTT | CASSPTPRVTSLHF
once | . | TRBJ2-2 | 17 | TRBV7-3 | TGTGCCAGCAGCTTAACGACAAGGGGGAGAGGTGACGGGGAGCTGTTTTTT | CASSLTTRGRGDGELFF
. | . | TRBJ2-5 | 13 | TRBV4-1 | TGCGCCAGCAGCCCCACTAGAGGAGAGACCCAGTACTTC | CASSPTRGETQYF
. | TRBD1 | TRBJ2-7 | 15 | TRBV9 | TGTGCCAGCAGCGCAGATAGGACAGGTCCCTACGAGCAGTACTTC | CASSADRTGPYEQYF
once | TRBD2 | TRBJ2-1 | 15 | TRBV10-3 | TGTGCCATCAGTGAACCAGCGGGAGGGCACAATGAGCAGTTCTTC | CAISEPAGGHNEQFF
. | TRBD1 | TRBJ1-2 | 15 | TRBV4-3 | TGCGCCAGCAGCCACTCGGACAGGGTAGACTATGGCTACACCTTC | CASSHSDRVDYGYTF
. | . | TRBJ2-3 | 14 | TRBV6-5 | TGTGCCAGCAAGCGGACCGCCGGCACAGATACGCAGTATTTT | CASKRTAGTDTQYF
. | TRBD2 | TRBJ2-7 | 15 | TRBV5-1 | TGCGCCAGCAGCGATACCGGGACGGGGGGTTACGAGCAGTACTTC | CASSDTGTGGYEQYF
few | . | TRBJ1-3 | 17 | TRBV7-3 | TGTGCCAGCAGCTCCTTTGAGGCTCTCCCTTCTGGAAACACCATATATTTT | CASSSFEALPSGNTIYF
. | TRBD1 | TRBJ2-1 | 14 | TRBV30 | TGTGCCTGGACAGGACAGGGTAAGGTCAATGAGCAGTTCTTC | CAWTGQGKVNEQFF
. | TRBD1 | TRBJ1-6 | 15 | TRBV6-5 | TGTGCCAGCAGATCCGGGACAGGGCCTTATTCACCCCTCCACTTT | CASRSGTGPYSPLHF
few | TRBD2 | TRBJ2-2 | 15 | TRBV5-4 | TGTGCCAGCAGCGTTTTAGCGGGAGGCACCGGGGAGCTGTTTTTT | CASSVLAGGTGELFF
. | TRBD1 | TRBJ1-6 | 17 | TRBV7-9 | TGTGCCAGCAGCCCGGGACAGGGGCCGTCTTATAATTCACCCCTCCACTTT | CASSPGQGPSYNSPLHF
few | . | TRBJ2-7 | 14 | TRBV15 | TGTGCCACCAGCGAGCGGGCGGATGTCTACGAGCAGTACTTC | CATSERADVYEQYF
few | TRBD1 | TRBJ2-1 | 15 | TRBV6-4 | TGTGCCAGCAGCCTCACAGGGGGCAGAAACCGTTTATTGTTCTTC | CASSLTGGRNRLLFF
. | TRBD2 | TRBJ2-7 | 14 | TRBV11-1 | TGTGCCAGCAGCTTACTAGCGGGACCCTACGAGCAGTACTTC | CASSLLAGPYEQYF
. | TRBD2 | TRBJ2-7 | 17 | TRBV19 | TGTGCCAGTAGCGCCACCGGACTAGCGGGGGGTAGGGCGGAGCAGTACTTC | CASSATGLAGGRAEQYF
. | . | TRBJ1-6 | 16 | TRBV19 | TGTGCCAGTAGTATCTCTGCTAGCTCCTATAATTCACCCCTCCACTTT | CASSISASSYNSPLHF
. | TRBD2 | TRBJ2-3 | 15 | TRBV29-1 | TGCAGCGTTGTTTCACTAGCGGGAGTGGCAGATACGCAGTATTTT | CSVVSLAGVADTQYF
. | TRBD2 | TRBJ2-3 | 13 | TRBV6-1 | TGTGCCAGCAGGGGACTAGCGGGAGGAGCGCAGTATTTT | CASRGLAGGAQYF
. | . | TRBJ2-1 | 16 | TRBV14 | TGTGCCAGCAGCCAACCGGGACTCCTTCCTTACAATGAGCAGTTCTTC | CASSQPGLLPYNEQFF
few | . | TRBJ2-3 | 15 | TRBV19 | TGTGCCAGTAGTATGCTTAGCGCGAGCACAGATACGCAGTATTTT | CASSMLSASTDTQYF
. | . | TRBJ2-1 | 11 | TRBV5-1 | TGCGCCAGCATAGGACTTAATGAGCAGTTCTTC | CASIGLNEQFF